The following is a TCR beta chain sequence with its context. This CDR3 spans 15 amino acids. V lost 1 base and J 7 bases, leaving 14 bases between the germline ends. Germline CDR1 and CDR2: SEHNR and FQNEAQ (reference sequence). Amplifying from RNA transcripts, the study obtained TCR beta CDR3 regions. HTBI-primed first-round RT-PCR preceded second-round multiplex PCR. TCRdb re-called the multiplex PCR reads with MiXCR, one entry per CDR3 protein. In the table there are approximately 540,000 distinct CDR3 sequences, about two fifths of which are singletons. Each hyperthyroidism patient was newly diagnosed, with under 2 months' duration, and aged 18 to 65. The sample belongs to a study of Graves' ophthalmopathy and Graves' hyperthyroidism.

V usage is TRBV7-9 and J usage is TRBJ2-1; D possibly corresponds to TRBD2 (6 bases). The sample consisted of peripheral blood or thyroid tissue (not recorded which). The sequence was collected from an adult man with Graves' hyperthyroidism. The CDR3 nucleotides are TGTGCCAGCAGCTTAGGCGGGGCCTTCGGGAATGAGCAGTTCTTC. The encoded protein is CASSLGGAFGNEQFF. Full variable domain (remainder filled in from reference TRBV7-9 and TRBJ2-1): DTGVSQNPRHKITKRGQNVTFRCDPISEHNRLYWYRQTLGQGPEFLTYFQNEAQLEKSRLLSDRFSAERPKGSFSTLEIQRTEQGDSAMYLCASSLGGAFGNEQFFGPGTRLTVL.